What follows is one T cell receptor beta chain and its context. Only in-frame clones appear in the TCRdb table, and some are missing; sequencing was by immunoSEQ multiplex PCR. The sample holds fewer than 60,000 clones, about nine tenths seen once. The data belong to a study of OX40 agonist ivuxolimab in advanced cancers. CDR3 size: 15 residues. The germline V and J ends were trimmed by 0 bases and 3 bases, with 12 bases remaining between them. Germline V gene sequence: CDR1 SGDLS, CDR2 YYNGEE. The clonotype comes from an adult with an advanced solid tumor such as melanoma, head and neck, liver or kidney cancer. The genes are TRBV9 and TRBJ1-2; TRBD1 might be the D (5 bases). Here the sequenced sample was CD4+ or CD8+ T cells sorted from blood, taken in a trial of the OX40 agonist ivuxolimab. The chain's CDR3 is CASSVANQGDYGYTF. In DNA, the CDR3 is TGTGCCAGCAGCGTAGCGAACCAGGGCGACTATGGCTACACCTTC.